One and the same sample provided the 28 T cell receptor beta chains below, sequenced in a study of preoperative IRX-2 immunotherapy in early breast cancer. Treatment specified: preoperative locoregional IRX-2 cytokine immunotherapy. Using immunoSEQ multiplex PCR, the repertoire was profiled, and TCRdb retains in-frame clones only, with some absent. The data show thousands of clones, about 60% seen once. The material sequenced was tumor tissue, taken before IRX-2 immunotherapy. These receptors were collected from a human donor with breast cancer.

The chain employs TRBV18 and TRBJ1-2; 9 nucleotides agree with TRBD1. The ends lost 4 bases at V and 4 bases at J; junction bases unmatched: 7. The germline V gene has CDR1 KGHSH and CDR2 LQKENI. The CDR3 runs to 15 residues. This chain's CDR3 is CASSLGQGETYGYTF. CDR3 bases: TGTGCCAGCTCACTGGGACAGGGTGAGACCTATGGCTACACCTTC.

The chain uses TRBV12-5 and TRBJ1-5; tentatively, D is TRBD1 (5 bases). This CDR3 is built from 14 residues. V lost 8 bases to trimming and J lost 2 bases, with 13 bases between them. Germline CDR1 reads LGHNT; CDR2 reads FRNRAP. The CDR3 loop reads CASLSWGGNQPQHF. CDR3 in DNA: TGTGCTAGTCTCTCATGGGGGGGCAATCAGCCCCAGCATTTT.

The chain links TRBV5-1 to TRBJ1-2; a weak D match, TRBD1 (5 bases). Germline CDR1 SGHRS, CDR2 YFSETQ. This CDR3 has 16 amino acids. The V end lost 2 bases, the J end lost 4 bases, and 18 bases lay between the germline ends. CDR3 DNA sequence: TGCGCCAGCAGCTTAACAAGTCGTCGGACAATCTATGGCTACACCTTC. Protein: CASSLTSRRTIYGYTF.

The genes are TRBV28 and TRBJ2-3, with TRBD2 identical over 7 bases. The CDR3 runs 15 residues. V lost 5 bases to trimming and J lost 5 bases; unmatched junction nucleotides: 10. Germline CDR1 and CDR2: MDHEN and SYDVKM. CDR3 bases: TGTGCCAGCAGTGGACTAGTGGGAGCGGGAGATACGCAGTATTTT. Its protein product is CASSGLVGAGDTQYF.

The gene calls are TRBV22-1 and TRBJ2-7. TRBV22-1 is annotated as a pseudogene. CDR3 size: 12 residues. DNA for the CDR3: TGTGCCAGCAGTTTGCCCTCCTACGAGCAGTACTTC. Translating gives CASSLPSYEQYF.

V usage is TRBV6-8 and J usage is TRBJ1-1, with D hard to call. The germline V gene encodes CDR1 MNHGY and CDR2 SAAAGT. V lost 6 bases, J lost 0 bases, and 8 bases lay in between. The length of the CDR3 is 13 residues. The CDR3 DNA follows: TGTGCCAGCAGGAGGGAGCTGAACACTGAAGCTTTCTTT. As protein: CASRRELNTEAFF.

The chain links TRBV10-3 to TRBJ2-5, with D tentatively TRBD2 (7 bases). Germline V gene data show CDR1 as ENHRY and CDR2 as SYGVKD. The V and J ends lost 0 bases and 0 bases respectively, with 17 bases between them. This CDR3 is built from 18 residues. CDR3 loop: CAISESWTGGAYQETQYF. In DNA, the CDR3 is TGTGCCATCAGTGAGTCGTGGACTGGGGGGGCTTACCAAGAGACCCAGTACTTC.

This clone was counted only a few times. The chain has TRBV11-3 and TRBJ1-5, with D unresolved. Germline-derived CDR1 and CDR2 are SGHNT and YENEEA. V gave up 8 bases and J gave up 9 bases, with 26 bases separating them. The CDR3 is 16 amino acids. The CDR3 bases are TGTGCCAGCTCGCCCCACTCAGCCCCGGGAGTGGGGCCCCAGCATTTT. The encoded protein is CASSPHSAPGVGPQHF.

The V gene is TRBV18, the J gene TRBJ1-1; D call uncertain. With 9 bases removed from V and 3 bases from J, the gap between germline ends came to 14 bases. Germline CDR1 is KGHSH and CDR2 is LQKENI. The CDR3 sequence is 13 residues long. DNA of the CDR3: TGTGCCAGTCAAATTGACGGGGACACTGAAGCTTTCTTT. This translates into CASQIDGDTEAFF.

A few counts support this clone. The chain links TRBV11-3 to TRBJ2-1; 16 bases map to TRBD2. CDR3 length: 15 residues. The V and J ends lost 1 base and 15 bases, in that order; junction bases with no gene match: 6. Looked up from germline, CDR1 is SGHNT and CDR2 is YENEEA. CDR3 residues: CASSLGGTSGRASFF. The CDR3 DNA is TGTGCCAGCAGCTTAGGGGGGACTAGCGGGAGGGCGTCGTTCTTC. Looking up the rest from reference TRBV11-3 and TRBJ2-1 gives the full variable domain: EAGVVQSPRYKIIEKKQPVAFWCNPISGHNTLYWYLQNLGQGPELLIRYENEEAVDDSQLPKDRFSAERLKGVDSTLKIQPAELGDSAVYLCASSLGGTSGRASFFGPGTRLTVL.

The chain couples TRBV11-3 to TRBJ2-6, with 8 bases aligning to TRBD2. This CDR3 spans 19 amino acids. Germline V gene sequence: CDR1 SGHNT, CDR2 YENEEA. V lost 5 bases, J lost 0 bases, and 12 bases stayed unmatched. The CDR3 region is CASSRGLAHQISGANVLTF. Written as DNA, the CDR3 is TGTGCCAGCAGCCGAGGACTAGCCCATCAAATCTCTGGGGCCAACGTCCTGACTTTC.

The table lists this clone with a few counts. The chain carries TRBV19 and TRBJ1-1; D is ambiguous. Germline CDR1 LNHDA, CDR2 SQIVND (reference sequence). V lost 6 bases and J lost 5, with 13 bases in between. The CDR3 contains 13 residues. Here the CDR3 reads CASSGPGGTEAFF. The CDR3 region has the DNA TGTGCCAGTAGCGGCCCAGGTGGGACTGAAGCTTTCTTT.

The chain employs TRBV18 and TRBJ2-1; D is uncertain. Germline CDR1 reads KGHSH; CDR2 reads LQKENI. The CDR3 consists of 14 residues. Trimming removed 3 bases from V and 2 bases from J, with 8 bases in between. The CDR3 spells CASSPGAAYNEQFF. The CDR3, as DNA: TGTGCCAGCTCACCCGGAGCCGCCTACAATGAGCAGTTCTTC.

The chain recombines TRBV5-1 with TRBJ1-4, with D maybe TRBD1 (5 bases). Trimming stripped 2 bases from V and 6 bases from J, with 11 bases between. The CDR3 extends over 14 amino acids. The germline gives CDR1 SGHRS, CDR2 YFSETQ. CDR3 DNA: TGCGCCAGCAGCTTTTCGGGGGTGGATGAAAAACTGTTTTTT. Encoded protein: CASSFSGVDEKLFF. The full variable domain, its missing parts supplied by reference TRBV5-1 and TRBJ1-4, is KAGVTQTPRYLIKTRGQQVTLSCSPISGHRSVSWYQQTPGQGLQFLFEYFSETQRNKGNFPGRFSGRQFSNSRSEMNVSTLELGDSALYLCASSFSGVDEKLFFGSGTQLSVL.

In its sample, this clone was seen a few times. The CDR3 is CASSLASLGMVYEQYF. The CDR3 DNA reads as TGTGCCAGCTCACTTGCTAGTCTAGGGATGGTCTACGAGCAGTACTTC. The V call is TRBV18, the J call TRBJ2-7; no definite D call. This CDR3 is built from 16 residues. Germline assignment: CDR1 KGHSH and CDR2 LQKENI. V was clipped by 4 bases and J by 3 bases, with 19 bases between them.

This clone was seen just once. The CDR3 DNA sequence: TGCGCCAGCAGCCCCAAACAGGGCCCACTACCGGGCGGAGCTTTCTTT. This codes for CASSPKQGPLPGGAFF. The rearrangement joins TRBV5-1 to TRBJ1-1; maybe TRBD1 (6 bases). CDR3 length equals 16 residues. V lost 4 bases and J 10 bases, leaving 26 bases between the germline ends. From germline, CDR1 is SGHRS and CDR2 YFSETQ.

The genes are TRBV11-3 and TRBJ2-3; 7 positions agree with TRBD1. V trimming: 5 bases; J trimming: 3 bases; junction bases outside the gene matches: 5. CDR3 size: 14 residues. Germline CDR1 SGHNT, CDR2 YENEEA. CDR3 sequence reads: CASSRTGQTDTQYF. Written as DNA, the CDR3 is TGTGCCAGCAGCCGGACGGGACAGACAGATACGCAGTATTTT.

The genes are TRBV6-8 and TRBJ2-1; no clear D gene. The germline gives CDR1 MNHGY, CDR2 SAAAGT. This CDR3 region has 13 residues. The V end lost 5 bases, the J end lost 4 bases, and 9 bases lay between the germline ends. The CDR3 DNA sequence: TGTGCCAGCAGTGAGCTAGTTTACAATGAGCAGTTCTTC. Its protein is CASSELVYNEQFF.

The chain couples TRBV6-8 to TRBJ2-7; 14 positions agree with TRBD2. In germline, CDR1 is MNHGY, CDR2 SAAAGT. The CDR3 covers 17 residues. Germline trimming cut 6 bases from V and 0 bases from J; bases unmatched to any gene: 7. CDR3 region: CASRGTSGSSGSYEQYF. The CDR3 DNA sequence: TGTGCCAGCAGGGGGACTAGCGGGAGTTCCGGCTCCTACGAGCAGTACTTC.

The chain has TRBV28 and TRBJ1-2, with D perhaps matching TRBD1 (6 bases). CDR1 is MDHEN, CDR2 SYDVKM, per germline. V was cut by 5 bases and J by 0 bases, with 13 bases left in between. This CDR3 spans 15 amino acids. The CDR3, as DNA: TGTGCCAGCAGTCTCCCGGGACACCCTAACTATGGCTACACCTTC. This encodes CASSLPGHPNYGYTF.

The table lists this clone with a count of one. The CDR3, as DNA: TGTGCCAGCAGGCCTCTCGCGGGGGGCGGGCAGCCCCAGCATTTT. Translating it yields CASRPLAGGGQPQHF. This chain joins TRBV6-8 and TRBJ1-5; maybe TRBD1 (6 bases). Trimming removed 6 bases at V and 7 bases at J, with 19 bases between. The CDR3 sequence is 15 residues long. Germline CDR1 and CDR2: MNHGY and SAAAGT.

The CDR3, as DNA: TGTGCCAGCAGTACCCTCGGGACAGGGTCGAACACTGAAGCTTTCTTT. Protein product: CASSTLGTGSNTEAFF. The rearrangement links TRBV6-8 to TRBJ1-1, with 9 bases fitting TRBD1. The ends lost 5 bases at V and 1 base at J; junction bases unmatched: 8. CDR1 and CDR2 from the germline V gene are MNHGY and SAAAGT. The CDR3 spans 16 residues.

The chain links TRBV6-7 to TRBJ1-1; D not certain. TRBV6-7 is marked as an open reading frame, function uncertain. The CDR3 totals 16 residues. V was clipped by 0 bases and J by 4 bases, with 15 bases between them. The CDR3 sequence: CASSYSMWEPLTEAFF. The DNA of the CDR3 is TGTGCCAGCAGTTACTCGATGTGGGAGCCCCTCACTGAAGCTTTCTTT.

V is TRBV11-3 and J is TRBJ2-2, with D tentatively TRBD1 (6 bases). Trimming stripped 5 bases from V and 4 bases from J, with 11 bases between. Germline-derived CDR1 and CDR2 are SGHNT and YENEEA. This CDR3 has 14 residues. The CDR3 bases are TGTGCCAGCAGCCAACAGGGTCGCACCGGGGAGCTGTTTTTT. Its translation is CASSQQGRTGELFF.

This chain connects TRBV22-1 to TRBJ2-1; TRBD2 reflects the table's D call only, with no check against the DNA. TRBV22-1 counts as a pseudogene. The CDR3 sequence is 15 residues long. Here the CDR3 reads CASSSSGSYYNEQFF. DNA of the CDR3: TGTGCCAGCAGTAGTAGCGGGAGCTACTACAATGAGCAGTTCTTC.

This chain uses TRBV6-8 with TRBJ2-1; D is possibly TRBD1 (7 bases). Looked up from germline, CDR1 is MNHGY and CDR2 is SAAAGT. Deletions cut 5 bases from V and 7 bases from J, with 12 bases between. This CDR3 is 13 amino acids long. CDR3 coding DNA: TGTGCCAGCAGTGACAGGGAGGAAAATGAGCAGTTCTTC. As protein: CASSDREENEQFF.

A remark on this clone: The junction shows a germline mismatch at one end, possibly a read error. V usage is TRBV6-1 and J usage is TRBJ2-1; unclear D gene. The CDR3 spans 15 residues. Germline V gene data show CDR1 as MNHNS and CDR2 as SASEGT. This chain's CDR3 is CAISEGPDLGHEQFF. The CDR3, as DNA: TGTGCCATCAGTGAAGGGCCAGATTTAGGGCATGAGCAGTTCTTC.

This clone has a single count. The V call is TRBV6-8, the J call TRBJ2-5, with 11 positions matching TRBD2. Looked up from germline, CDR1 is MNHGY and CDR2 is SAAAGT. This CDR3 spans 15 amino acids. V was clipped by 6 bases and J by 2 bases; unmatched bases: 5. The CDR3 DNA reads TGTGCCAGCAGCGCGGGGACTAGCGGTCAAGAGACCCAGTACTTC. This gives the protein CASSAGTSGQETQYF.